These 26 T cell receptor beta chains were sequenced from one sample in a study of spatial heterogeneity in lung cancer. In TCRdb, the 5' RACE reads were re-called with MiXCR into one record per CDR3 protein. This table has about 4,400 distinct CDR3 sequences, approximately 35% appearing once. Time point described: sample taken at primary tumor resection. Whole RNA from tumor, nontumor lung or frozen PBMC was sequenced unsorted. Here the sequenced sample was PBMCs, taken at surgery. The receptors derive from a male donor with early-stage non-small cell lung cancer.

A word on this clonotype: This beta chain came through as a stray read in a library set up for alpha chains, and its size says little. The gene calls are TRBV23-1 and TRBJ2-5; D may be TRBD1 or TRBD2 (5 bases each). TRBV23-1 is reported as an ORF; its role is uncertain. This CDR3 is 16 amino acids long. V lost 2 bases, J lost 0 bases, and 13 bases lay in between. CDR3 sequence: CASSQTGKGYQETQYF. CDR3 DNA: TGCGCCAGCAGTCAAACCGGGAAGGGGTACCAAGAGACCCAGTACTTC.

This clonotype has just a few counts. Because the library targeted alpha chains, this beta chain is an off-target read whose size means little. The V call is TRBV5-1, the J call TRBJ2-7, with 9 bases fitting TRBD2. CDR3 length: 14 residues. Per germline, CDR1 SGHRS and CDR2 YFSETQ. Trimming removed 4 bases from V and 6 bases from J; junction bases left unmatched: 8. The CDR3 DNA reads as TGCGCCAGCAGCGTCCTTGCGGGAGGGGCCGAGCAGTACTTC. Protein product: CASSVLAGGAEQYF.

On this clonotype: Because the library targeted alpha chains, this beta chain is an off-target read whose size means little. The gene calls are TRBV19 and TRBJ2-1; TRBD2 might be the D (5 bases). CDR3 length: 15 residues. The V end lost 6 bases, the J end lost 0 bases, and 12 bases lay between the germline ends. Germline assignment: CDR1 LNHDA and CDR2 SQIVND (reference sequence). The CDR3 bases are TGTGCCAGTAGCCGCGGACTGTACTCCTACAATGAGCAGTTCTTC. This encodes CASSRGLYSYNEQFF.

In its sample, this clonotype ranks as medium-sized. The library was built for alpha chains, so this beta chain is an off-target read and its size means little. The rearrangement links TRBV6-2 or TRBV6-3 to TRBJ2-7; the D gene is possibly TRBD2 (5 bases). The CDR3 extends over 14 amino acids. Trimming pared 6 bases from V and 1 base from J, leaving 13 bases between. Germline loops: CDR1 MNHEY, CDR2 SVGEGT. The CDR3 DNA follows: TGTGCCAGCAGGAGACTCGGCGGGTCCTACGAGCAGTACTTC. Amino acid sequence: CASRRLGGSYEQYF.

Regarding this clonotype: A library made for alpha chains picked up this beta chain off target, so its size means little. This CDR3 is CASSPGSVDNEQFF. CDR3 sequence (DNA): TGCGCCAGCAGCCCCGGGAGTGTTGATAATGAGCAGTTCTTC. This chain links TRBV5-1 with TRBJ2-1, with D perhaps TRBD2 (6 bases). The CDR3 has 14 amino acids. V was cut by 4 bases and J by 7 bases, with 15 bases left in between. CDR1 and CDR2 (germline): SGHRS, YFSETQ.

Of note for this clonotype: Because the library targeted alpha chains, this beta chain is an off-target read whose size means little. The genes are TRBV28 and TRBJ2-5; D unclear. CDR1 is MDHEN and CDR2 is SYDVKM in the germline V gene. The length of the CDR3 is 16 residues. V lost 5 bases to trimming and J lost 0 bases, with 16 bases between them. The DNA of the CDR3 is TGTGCCAGCAGTCCCACCGACTTTGTACACCAAGAGACCCAGTACTTC. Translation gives CASSPTDFVHQETQYF.

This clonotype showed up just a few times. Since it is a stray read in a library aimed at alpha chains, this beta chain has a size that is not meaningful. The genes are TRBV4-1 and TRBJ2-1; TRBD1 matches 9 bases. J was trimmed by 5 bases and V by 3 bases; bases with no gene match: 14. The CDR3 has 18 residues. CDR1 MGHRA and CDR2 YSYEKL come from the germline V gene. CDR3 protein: CASSHSGSGQGVDNEQFF. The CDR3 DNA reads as TGCGCCAGCAGCCACTCAGGGTCGGGACAGGGAGTCGACAATGAGCAGTTCTTC.

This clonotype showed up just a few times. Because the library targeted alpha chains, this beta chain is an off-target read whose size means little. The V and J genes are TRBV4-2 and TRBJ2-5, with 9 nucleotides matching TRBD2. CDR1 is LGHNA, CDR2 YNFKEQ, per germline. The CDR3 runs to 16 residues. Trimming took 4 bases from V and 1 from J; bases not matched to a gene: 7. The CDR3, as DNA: TGTGCCAGCAGCCCAGAGACTAGCGGACCCCAAGAGACCCAGTACTTC. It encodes CASSPETSGPQETQYF.

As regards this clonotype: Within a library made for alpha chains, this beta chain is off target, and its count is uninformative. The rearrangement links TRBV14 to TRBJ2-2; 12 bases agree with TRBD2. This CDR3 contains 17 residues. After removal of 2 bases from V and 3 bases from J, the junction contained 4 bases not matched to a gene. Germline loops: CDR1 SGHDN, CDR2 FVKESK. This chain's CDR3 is CASSQPSGRDYTGELFF. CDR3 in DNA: TGTGCCAGCAGCCAACCTAGCGGGAGGGATTACACCGGGGAGCTGTTTTTT. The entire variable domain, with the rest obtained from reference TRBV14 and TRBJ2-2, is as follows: EAGVTQFPSHSVIEKGQTVTLRCDPISGHDNLYWYRRVMGKEIKFLLHFVKESKQDESGMPNNRFLAERTGGTYSTLKVQPAELEDSGVYFCASSQPSGRDYTGELFFGEGSRLTVL.

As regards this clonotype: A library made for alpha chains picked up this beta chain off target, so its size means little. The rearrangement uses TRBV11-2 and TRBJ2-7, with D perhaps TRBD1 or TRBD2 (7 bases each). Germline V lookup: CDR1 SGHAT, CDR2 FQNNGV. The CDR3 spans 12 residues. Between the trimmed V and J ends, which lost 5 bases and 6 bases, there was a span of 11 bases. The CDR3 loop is CASSPGGGEQYF. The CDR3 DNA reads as TGTGCCAGCAGCCCAGGGGGGGGCGAGCAGTACTTC.

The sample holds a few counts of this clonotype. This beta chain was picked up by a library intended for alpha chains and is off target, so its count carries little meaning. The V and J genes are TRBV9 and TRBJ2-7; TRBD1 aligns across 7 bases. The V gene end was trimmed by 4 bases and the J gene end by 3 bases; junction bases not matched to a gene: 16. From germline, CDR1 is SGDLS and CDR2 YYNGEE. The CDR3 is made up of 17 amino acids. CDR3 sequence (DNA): TGTGCCAGCAGCACAGGGGACGGGGACGACGGCCTCTACGAGCAGTACTTC. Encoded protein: CASSTGDGDDGLYEQYF.

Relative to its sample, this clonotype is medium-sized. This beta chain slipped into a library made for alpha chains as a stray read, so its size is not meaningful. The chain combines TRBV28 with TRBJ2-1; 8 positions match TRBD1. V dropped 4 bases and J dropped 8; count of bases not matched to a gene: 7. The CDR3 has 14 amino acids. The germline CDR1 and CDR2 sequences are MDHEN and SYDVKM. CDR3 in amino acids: CASSWDRSGDEQFF. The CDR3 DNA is TGTGCCAGCAGTTGGGACAGGTCGGGGGATGAGCAGTTCTTC.

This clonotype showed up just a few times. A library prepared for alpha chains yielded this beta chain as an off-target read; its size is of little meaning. The CDR3 loop is CASSQAQRGTYEQYF. In DNA form, the CDR3 reads TGTGCCAGCAGCCAAGCTCAGCGGGGAACCTACGAGCAGTACTTC. The gene calls are TRBV14 and TRBJ2-7; TRBD2 agrees at 7 bases. Germline loops: CDR1 SGHDN, CDR2 FVKESK. The ends lost 1 base at V and 2 bases at J; junction bases unmatched: 5. The CDR3 totals 15 residues. The complete variable domain, with remaining parts taken from reference TRBV14 and TRBJ2-7, reads EAGVTQFPSHSVIEKGQTVTLRCDPISGHDNLYWYRRVMGKEIKFLLHFVKESKQDESGMPNNRFLAERTGGTYSTLKVQPAELEDSGVYFCASSQAQRGTYEQYFGPGTRLTVT.

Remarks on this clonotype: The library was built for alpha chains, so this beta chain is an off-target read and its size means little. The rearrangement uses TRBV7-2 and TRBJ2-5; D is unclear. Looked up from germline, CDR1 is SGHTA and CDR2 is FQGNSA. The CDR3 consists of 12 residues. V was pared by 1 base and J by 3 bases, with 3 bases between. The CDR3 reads CASSLVEETQYF. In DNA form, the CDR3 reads TGTGCCAGCAGCTTAGTCGAAGAGACCCAGTACTTC.

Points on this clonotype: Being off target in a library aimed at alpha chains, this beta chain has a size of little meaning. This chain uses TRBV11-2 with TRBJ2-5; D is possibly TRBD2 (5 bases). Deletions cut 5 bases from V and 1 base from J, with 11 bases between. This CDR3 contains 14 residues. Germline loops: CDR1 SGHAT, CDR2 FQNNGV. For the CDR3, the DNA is TGTGCCAGCAGCCCATCCGGGATCCAAGAGACCCAGTACTTC. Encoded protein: CASSPSGIQETQYF.

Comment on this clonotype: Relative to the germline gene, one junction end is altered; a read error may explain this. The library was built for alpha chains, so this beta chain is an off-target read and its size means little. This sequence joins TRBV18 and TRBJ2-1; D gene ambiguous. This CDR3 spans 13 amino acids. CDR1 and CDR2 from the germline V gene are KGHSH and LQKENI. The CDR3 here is CVSSPARGSEQFF. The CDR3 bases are TGTGTCAGCTCACCTGCCCGAGGAAGCGAGCAGTTCTTC.

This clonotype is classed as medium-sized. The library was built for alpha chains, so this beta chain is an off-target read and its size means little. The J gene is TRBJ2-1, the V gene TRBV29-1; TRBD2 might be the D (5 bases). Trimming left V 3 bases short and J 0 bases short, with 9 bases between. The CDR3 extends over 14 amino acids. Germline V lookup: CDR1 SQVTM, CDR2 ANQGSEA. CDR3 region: CSVESGGSYNEQFF. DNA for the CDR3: TGCAGCGTTGAGTCAGGAGGCTCCTACAATGAGCAGTTCTTC.

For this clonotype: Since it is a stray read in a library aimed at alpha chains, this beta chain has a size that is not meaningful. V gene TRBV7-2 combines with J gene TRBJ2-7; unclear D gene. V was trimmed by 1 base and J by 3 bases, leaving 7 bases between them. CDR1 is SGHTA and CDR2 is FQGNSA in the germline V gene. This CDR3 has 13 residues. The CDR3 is CASSLGAGYEQYF. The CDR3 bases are TGTGCCAGCAGCTTAGGAGCCGGCTACGAGCAGTACTTC.

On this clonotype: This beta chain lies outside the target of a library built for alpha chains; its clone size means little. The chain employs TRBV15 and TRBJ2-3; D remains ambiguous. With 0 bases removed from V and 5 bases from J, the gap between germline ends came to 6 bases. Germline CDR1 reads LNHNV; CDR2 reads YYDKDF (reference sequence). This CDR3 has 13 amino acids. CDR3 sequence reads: CATSRDLGDTQYF. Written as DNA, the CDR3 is TGTGCCACCAGCAGAGATCTGGGAGATACGCAGTATTTT.

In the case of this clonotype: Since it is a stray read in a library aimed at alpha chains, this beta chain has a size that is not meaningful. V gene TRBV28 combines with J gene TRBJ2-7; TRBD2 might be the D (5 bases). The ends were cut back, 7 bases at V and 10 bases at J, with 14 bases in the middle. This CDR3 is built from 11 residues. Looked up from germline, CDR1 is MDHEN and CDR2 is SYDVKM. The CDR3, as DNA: TGTGCCAGCACCACGCCGGGAAAACAGTACTTC. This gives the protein CASTTPGKQYF.

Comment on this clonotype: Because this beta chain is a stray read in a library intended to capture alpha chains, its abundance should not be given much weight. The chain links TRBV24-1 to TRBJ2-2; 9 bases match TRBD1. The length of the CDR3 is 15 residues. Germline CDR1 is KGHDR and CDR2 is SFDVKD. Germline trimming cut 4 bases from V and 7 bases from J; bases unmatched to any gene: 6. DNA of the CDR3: TGTGCCACCAGTGACCCGGGACAGGGCGACGGGGAGCTGTTTTTT. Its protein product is CATSDPGQGDGELFF.

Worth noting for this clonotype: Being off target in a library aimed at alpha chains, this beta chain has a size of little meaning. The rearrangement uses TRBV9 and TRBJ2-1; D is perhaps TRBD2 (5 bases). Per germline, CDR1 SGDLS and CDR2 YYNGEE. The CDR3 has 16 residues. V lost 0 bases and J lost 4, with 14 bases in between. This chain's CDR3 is CASSVEWADLYNEQFF. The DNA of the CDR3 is TGTGCCAGCAGCGTAGAGTGGGCGGACTTGTACAATGAGCAGTTCTTC.

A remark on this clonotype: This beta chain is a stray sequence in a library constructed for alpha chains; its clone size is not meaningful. CDR3 in amino acids: CASSLRQGDNEQFF. CDR3 nucleotide sequence: TGTGCCAGCAGCCTCAGACAGGGAGACAATGAGCAGTTCTTC. The V call is TRBV7-3, the J call TRBJ2-1; 7 bases line up with TRBD1. Looked up from germline, CDR1 is SGHTA and CDR2 is FQGTGA. CDR3 length equals 14 residues. After removal of 5 bases from V and 5 bases from J, the junction contained 6 bases not matched to a gene.

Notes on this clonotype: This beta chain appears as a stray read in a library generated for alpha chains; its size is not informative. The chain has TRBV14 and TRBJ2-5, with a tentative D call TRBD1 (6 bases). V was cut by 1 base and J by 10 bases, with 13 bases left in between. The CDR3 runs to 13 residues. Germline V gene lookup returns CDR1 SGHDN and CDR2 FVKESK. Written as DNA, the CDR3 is TGTGCCAGCAGCCAAGCCCCTGGGGGCTTCCAGTACTTC. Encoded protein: CASSQAPGGFQYF.

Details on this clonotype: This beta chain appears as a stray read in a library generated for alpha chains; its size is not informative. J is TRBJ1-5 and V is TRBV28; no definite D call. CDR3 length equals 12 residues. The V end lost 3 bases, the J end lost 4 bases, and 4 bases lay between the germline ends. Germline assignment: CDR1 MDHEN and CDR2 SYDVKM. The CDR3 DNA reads TGTGCCAGCAGTTTGGGAAATCAGCCCCAGCATTTT. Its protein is CASSLGNQPQHF.

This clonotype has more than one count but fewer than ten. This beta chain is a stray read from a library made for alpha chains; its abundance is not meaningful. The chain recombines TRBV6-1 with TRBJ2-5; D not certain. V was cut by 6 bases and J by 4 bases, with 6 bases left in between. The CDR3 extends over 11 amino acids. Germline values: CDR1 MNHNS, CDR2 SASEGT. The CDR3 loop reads CASRLGETQYF. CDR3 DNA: TGTGCCAGCAGACTCGGAGAGACCCAGTACTTC.